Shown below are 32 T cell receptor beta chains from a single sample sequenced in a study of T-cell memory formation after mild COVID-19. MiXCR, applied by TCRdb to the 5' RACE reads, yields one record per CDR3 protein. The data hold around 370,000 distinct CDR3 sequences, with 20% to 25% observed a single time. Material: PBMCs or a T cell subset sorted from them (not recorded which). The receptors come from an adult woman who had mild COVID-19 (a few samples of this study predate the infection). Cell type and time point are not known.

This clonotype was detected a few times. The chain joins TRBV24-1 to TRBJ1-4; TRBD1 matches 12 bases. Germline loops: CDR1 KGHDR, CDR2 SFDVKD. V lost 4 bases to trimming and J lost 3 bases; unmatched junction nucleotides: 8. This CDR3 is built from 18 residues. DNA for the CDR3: TGTGCCACCAGTGACCGCGGGACAGGGGGCGAAGCTAATGAAAAACTGTTTTTT. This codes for CATSDRGTGGEANEKLFF.

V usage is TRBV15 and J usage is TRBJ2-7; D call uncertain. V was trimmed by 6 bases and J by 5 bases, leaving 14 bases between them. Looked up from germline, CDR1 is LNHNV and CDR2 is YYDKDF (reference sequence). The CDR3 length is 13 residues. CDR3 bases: TGTGCCACCAGTTTTAGGCTGAGCGACGAGCAGTACTTC. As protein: CATSFRLSDEQYF.

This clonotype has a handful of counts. The CDR3 nucleotides are TGTGCCAGCAGCCGTCACCTCTGGCCGGAGGGTTCACCCCTCCACTTT. This encodes CASSRHLWPEGSPLHF. J is TRBJ1-6 and V is TRBV5-5; D is uncertain. There are 16 residues in the CDR3. Germline V gene sequence: CDR1 SGHKS, CDR2 YYEKEE (reference sequence). Trimming removed 4 bases at V and 9 bases at J, with 20 bases between.

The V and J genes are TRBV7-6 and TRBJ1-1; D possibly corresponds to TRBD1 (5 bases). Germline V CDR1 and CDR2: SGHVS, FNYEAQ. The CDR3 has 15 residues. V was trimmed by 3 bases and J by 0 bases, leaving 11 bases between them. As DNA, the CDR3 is TGTGCCAGCAGCTTCAGGGCTTCGCTGAACACTGAAGCTTTCTTT. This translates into CASSFRASLNTEAFF.

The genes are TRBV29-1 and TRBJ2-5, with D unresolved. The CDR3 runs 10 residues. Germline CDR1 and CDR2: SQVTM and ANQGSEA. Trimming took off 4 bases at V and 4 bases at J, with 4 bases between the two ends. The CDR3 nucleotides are TGCAGCGTTGTGGGAGAGACCCAGTACTTC. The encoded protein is CSVVGETQYF. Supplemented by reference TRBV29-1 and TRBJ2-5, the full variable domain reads SAVISQKPSRDICQRGTSLTIQCQVDSQVTMMFWYRQQPGQSLTLIATANQGSEATYESGFVIDKFPISRPNLTFSTLTVSNMSPEDSSIYLCSVVGETQYFGPGTRLLVL.

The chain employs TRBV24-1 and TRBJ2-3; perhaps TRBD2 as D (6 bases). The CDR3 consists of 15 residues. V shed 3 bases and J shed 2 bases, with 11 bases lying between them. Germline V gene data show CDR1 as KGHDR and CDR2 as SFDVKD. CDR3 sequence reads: CATSDAGSHTDTQYF. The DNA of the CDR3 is TGTGCCACCAGTGATGCGGGGTCCCACACAGATACGCAGTATTTT.

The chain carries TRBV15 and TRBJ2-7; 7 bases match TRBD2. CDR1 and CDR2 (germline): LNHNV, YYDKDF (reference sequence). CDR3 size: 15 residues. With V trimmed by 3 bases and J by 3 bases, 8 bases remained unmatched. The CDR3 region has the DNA TGTGCCACCAGCAGTCTAGGGCCGGGAGGCTACGAGCAGTACTTC. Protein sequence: CATSSLGPGGYEQYF.

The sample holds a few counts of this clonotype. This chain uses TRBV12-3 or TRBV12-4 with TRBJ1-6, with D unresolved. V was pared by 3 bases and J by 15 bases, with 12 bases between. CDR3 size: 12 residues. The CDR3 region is CASSLDPFDLHF. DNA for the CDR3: TGTGCCAGCAGTTTGGACCCCTTCGACCTCCACTTT.

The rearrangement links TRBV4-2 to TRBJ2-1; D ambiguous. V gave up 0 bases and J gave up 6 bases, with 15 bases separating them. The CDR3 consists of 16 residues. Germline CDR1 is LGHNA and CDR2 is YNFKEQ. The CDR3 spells CASSQEESSYGNEQFF. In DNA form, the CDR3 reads TGTGCCAGCAGCCAAGAGGAGTCTAGTTACGGCAATGAGCAGTTCTTC.

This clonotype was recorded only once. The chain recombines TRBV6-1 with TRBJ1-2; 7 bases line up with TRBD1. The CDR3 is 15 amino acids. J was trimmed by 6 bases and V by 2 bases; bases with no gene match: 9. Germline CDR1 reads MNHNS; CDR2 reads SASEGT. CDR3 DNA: TGTGCCAGCAGTGAACCTCCGACAGGGTATAATGGCTACACCTTC. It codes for CASSEPPTGYNGYTF.

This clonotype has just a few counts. CDR3 sequence (DNA): TGTGCCAGCAGTTCGTTAACTAATGAAAAACTGTTTTTT. It encodes CASSSLTNEKLFF. The V and J genes are TRBV12-3 or TRBV12-4 and TRBJ1-4; D is unclear. V was clipped by 4 bases and J by 1 base, with 4 bases between them. CDR3 length: 13 amino acids.

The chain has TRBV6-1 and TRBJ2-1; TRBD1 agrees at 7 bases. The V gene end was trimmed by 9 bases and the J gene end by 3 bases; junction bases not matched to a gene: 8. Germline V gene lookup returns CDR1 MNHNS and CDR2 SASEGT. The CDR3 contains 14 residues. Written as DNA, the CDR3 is TGTGCCAGTGAAGCAGGGGGAAACTACAATGAGCAGTTCTTC. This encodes CASEAGGNYNEQFF.

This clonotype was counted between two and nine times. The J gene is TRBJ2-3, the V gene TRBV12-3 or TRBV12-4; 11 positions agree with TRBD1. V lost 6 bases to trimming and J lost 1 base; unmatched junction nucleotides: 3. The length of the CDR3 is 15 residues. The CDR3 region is CASRGTGGGTDTQYF. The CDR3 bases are TGTGCCAGCAGGGGGACAGGGGGTGGCACAGATACGCAGTATTTT.

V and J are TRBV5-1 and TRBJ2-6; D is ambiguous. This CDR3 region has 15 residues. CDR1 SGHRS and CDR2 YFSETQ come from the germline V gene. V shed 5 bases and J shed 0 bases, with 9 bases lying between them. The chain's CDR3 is CASRPGSSGANVLTF. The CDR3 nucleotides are TGCGCCAGCAGGCCCGGAAGCTCTGGGGCCAACGTCCTGACTTTC.

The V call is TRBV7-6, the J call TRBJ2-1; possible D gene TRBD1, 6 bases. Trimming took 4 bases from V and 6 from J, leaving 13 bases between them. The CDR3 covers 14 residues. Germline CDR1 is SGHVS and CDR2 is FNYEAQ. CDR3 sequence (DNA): TGTGCCAGCAGCTCGTTGACAGGTATCAATGAGCAGTTCTTC. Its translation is CASSSLTGINEQFF.

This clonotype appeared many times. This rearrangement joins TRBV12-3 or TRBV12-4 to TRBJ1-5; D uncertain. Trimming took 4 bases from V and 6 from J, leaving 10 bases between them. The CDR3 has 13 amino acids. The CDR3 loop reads CASSSGWAQPQHF. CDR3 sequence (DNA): TGTGCCAGCAGTTCGGGATGGGCTCAGCCCCAGCATTTT.

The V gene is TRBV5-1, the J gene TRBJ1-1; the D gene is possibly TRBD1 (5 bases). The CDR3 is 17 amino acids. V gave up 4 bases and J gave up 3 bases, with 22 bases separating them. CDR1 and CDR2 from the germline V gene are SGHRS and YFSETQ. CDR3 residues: CASSLGVGTSMDTEAFF. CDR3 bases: TGCGCCAGCAGCCTGGGTGTGGGGACGAGTATGGACACTGAAGCTTTCTTT.

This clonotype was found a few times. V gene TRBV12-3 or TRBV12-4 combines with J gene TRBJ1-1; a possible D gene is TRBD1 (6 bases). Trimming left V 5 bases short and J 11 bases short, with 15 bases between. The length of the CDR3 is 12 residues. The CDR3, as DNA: TGTGCCAGCAGTCTCTGGGGGCGCCGCGCTTTCTTT. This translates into CASSLWGRRAFF.

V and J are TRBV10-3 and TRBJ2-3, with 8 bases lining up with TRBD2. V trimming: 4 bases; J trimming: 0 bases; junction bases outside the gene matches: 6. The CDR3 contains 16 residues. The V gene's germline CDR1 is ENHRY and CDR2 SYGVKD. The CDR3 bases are TGTGCCATCAGTGCCCGGAGCGGGGGCAGCACAGATACGCAGTATTTT. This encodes CAISARSGGSTDTQYF.

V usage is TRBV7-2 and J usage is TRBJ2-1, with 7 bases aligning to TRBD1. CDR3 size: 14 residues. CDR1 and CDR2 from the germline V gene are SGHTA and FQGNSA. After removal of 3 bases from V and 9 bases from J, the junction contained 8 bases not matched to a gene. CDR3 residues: CASSLDRYTTEQFF. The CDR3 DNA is TGTGCCAGCAGCTTGGACAGGTACACCACTGAGCAGTTCTTC.

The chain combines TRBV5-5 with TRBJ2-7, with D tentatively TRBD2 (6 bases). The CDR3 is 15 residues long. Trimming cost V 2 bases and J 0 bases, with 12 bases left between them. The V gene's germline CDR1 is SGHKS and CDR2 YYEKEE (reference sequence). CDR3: CASSFGGLSSYEQYF. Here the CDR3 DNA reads TGTGCCAGCAGCTTCGGAGGGCTGAGCTCCTACGAGCAGTACTTC.

CDR3 nucleotide sequence: TGTGCCAGCAGCACTCGACAGGCCTACCAAGAGACCCAGTACTTC. Translated, it gives CASSTRQAYQETQYF. V usage is TRBV7-9 and J usage is TRBJ2-5; tentatively, D is TRBD1 (6 bases). Germline V CDR1 and CDR2: SEHNR, FQNEAQ (reference sequence). The CDR3 totals 15 residues. V was trimmed by 5 bases and J by 0 bases, leaving 13 bases between them.

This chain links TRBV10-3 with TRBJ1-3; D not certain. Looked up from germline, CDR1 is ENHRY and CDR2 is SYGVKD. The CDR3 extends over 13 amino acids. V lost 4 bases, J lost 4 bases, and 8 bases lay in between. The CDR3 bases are TGTGCCATCAGTGGAAGTTCGGGAAACACCATATATTTT. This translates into CAISGSSGNTIYF.

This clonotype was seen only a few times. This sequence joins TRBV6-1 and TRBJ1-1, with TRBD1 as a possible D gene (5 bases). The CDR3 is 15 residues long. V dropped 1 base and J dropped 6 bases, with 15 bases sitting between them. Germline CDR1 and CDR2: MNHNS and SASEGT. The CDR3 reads CASSEDLGRVSEAFF. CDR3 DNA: TGTGCCAGCAGTGAAGATCTGGGGCGCGTCTCTGAAGCTTTCTTT.

The CDR3 loop reads CASSLTPGVRETQYF. The CDR3 nucleotides read TGTGCCAGCAGCTTGACCCCAGGGGTCAGGGAGACCCAGTACTTC. The rearrangement links TRBV5-6 to TRBJ2-5, with TRBD1 as a possible D gene (6 bases). Trimming took 1 base from V and 5 from J, leaving 15 bases between them. The germline V gene encodes CDR1 SGHDT and CDR2 YYEEEE. The CDR3 runs 15 residues.

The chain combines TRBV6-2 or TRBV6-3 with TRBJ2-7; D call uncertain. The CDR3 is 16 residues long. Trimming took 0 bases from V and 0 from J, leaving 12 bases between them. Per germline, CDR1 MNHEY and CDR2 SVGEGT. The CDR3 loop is CASSYSRLSTSYEQYF. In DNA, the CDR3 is TGTGCCAGCAGTTACTCGAGACTGTCGACCTCCTACGAGCAGTACTTC.

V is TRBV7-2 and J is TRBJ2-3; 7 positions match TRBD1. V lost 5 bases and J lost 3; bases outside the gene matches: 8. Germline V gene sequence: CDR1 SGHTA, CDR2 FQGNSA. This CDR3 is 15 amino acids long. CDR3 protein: CASSPYTGATDTQYF. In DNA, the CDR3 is TGTGCCAGCAGCCCCTATACAGGGGCAACAGATACGCAGTATTTT. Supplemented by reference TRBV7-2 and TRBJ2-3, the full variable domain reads GAGVSQSPSNKVTEKGKDVELRCDPISGHTALYWYRQSLGQGLEFLIYFQGNSAPDKSGLPSDRFSAERTGGSVSTLTIQRTQQEDSAVYLCASSPYTGATDTQYFGPGTRLTVL.

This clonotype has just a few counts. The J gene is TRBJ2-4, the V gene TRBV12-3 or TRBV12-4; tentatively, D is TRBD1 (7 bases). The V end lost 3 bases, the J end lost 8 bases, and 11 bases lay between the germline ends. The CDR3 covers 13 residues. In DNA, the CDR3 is TGTGCCAGCAGTTTCGGCAGGGGGGACATTCAGTACTTC. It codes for CASSFGRGDIQYF.

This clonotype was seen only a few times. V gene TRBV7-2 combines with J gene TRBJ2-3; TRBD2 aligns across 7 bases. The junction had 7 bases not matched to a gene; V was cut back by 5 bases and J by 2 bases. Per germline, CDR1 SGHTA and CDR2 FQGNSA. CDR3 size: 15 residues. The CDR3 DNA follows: TGTGCCAGCAGCGACTCTAGCGGATACACAGATACGCAGTATTTT. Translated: CASSDSSGYTDTQYF.

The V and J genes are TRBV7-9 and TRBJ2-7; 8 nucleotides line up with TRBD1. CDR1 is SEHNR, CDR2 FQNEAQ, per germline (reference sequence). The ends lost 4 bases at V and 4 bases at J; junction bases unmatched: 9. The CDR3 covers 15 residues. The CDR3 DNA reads TGTGCCAGCAGCTCAGACAGGGGCGATAGGTACGAGCAGTACTTC. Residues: CASSSDRGDRYEQYF.

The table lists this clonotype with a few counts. In DNA, the CDR3 is TGTGCCAGCAGTTTAGGACAGGGGGCGGATGGCTACACCTTC. Its translation: CASSLGQGADGYTF. V and J are TRBV12-3 or TRBV12-4 and TRBJ1-2, with 10 bases fitting TRBD1. The CDR3 is 14 amino acids. V trimming: 1 base; J trimming: 6 bases; junction bases outside the gene matches: 2.

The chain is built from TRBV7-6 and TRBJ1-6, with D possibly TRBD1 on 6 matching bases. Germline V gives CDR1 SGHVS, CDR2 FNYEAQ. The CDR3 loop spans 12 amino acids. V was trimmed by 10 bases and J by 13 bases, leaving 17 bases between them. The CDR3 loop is CATSDRRGPLHF. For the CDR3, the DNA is TGTGCCACCTCAGACAGGAGGGGTCCCCTCCACTTT.